The 18 T cell receptor beta chains below all came from one sample that was sequenced in a study of technical replicates of blood from a handful of donors. Libraries were prepared by immunoSEQ multiplex PCR; TCRdb keeps only in-frame clonotypes and omits some of them. The table includes about 76,000 clones, just under 97% detected once. Sequencing used T cells isolated from PBMCs. The receptors were gathered from a human donor in good health.

The chain recombines TRBV18 with TRBJ2-5; TRBD1 matches 9 bases. The CDR3 has 15 residues. The germline V gene has CDR1 KGHSH and CDR2 LQKENI. Trimming at V came to 3 bases and at J to 5 bases, leaving 7 bases not matched to a gene. The CDR3: CASSPTGGATETQYF. In nucleotides, the CDR3 is TGTGCCAGCTCACCCACAGGGGGCGCAACGGAGACCCAGTACTTC.

The chain combines TRBV28 with TRBJ2-7, with TRBD1 identical over 12 bases. From germline, CDR1 is MDHEN and CDR2 SYDVKM. Trimming cost V 4 bases and J 5 bases; bases outside gene matches: 12. CDR3 length: 17 residues. In DNA, the CDR3 is TGTGCCAGCAGTTCCTTGGGAAAGGGACAGGGGGCGGACGAGCAGTACTTC. Translated: CASSSLGKGQGADEQYF.

The chain uses TRBV5-1 and TRBJ1-4, with TRBD1 matching over 11 bases. The germline CDR1 and CDR2 sequences are SGHRS and YFSETQ. CDR3 length equals 19 residues. The V and J ends lost 4 bases and 2 bases, in that order; junction bases with no gene match: 13. The CDR3 here is CASSAAGQGAYGTNEKLFF. Written as DNA, the CDR3 is TGCGCCAGCAGCGCCGCAGGACAGGGGGCATATGGTACTAATGAAAAACTGTTTTTT.

The chain is built from TRBV9 and TRBJ2-7; TRBD1 agrees at 8 bases. The CDR3 consists of 14 residues. The trim removed 0 bases at V and 5 bases at J, leaving 4 bases unmatched. Germline V lookup: CDR1 SGDLS, CDR2 YYNGEE. CDR3 loop: CASSVGRGLHEQYF. Written as DNA, the CDR3 is TGTGCCAGCAGCGTAGGCAGGGGGCTCCACGAGCAGTACTTC. Full variable domain (outside the CDR3, taken from reference TRBV9 and TRBJ2-7): DSGVTQTPKHLITATGQRVTLRCSPRSGDLSVYWYQQSLDQGLQFLIQYYNGEERAKGNILERFSAQQFPDLHSELNLSSLELGDSALYFCASSVGRGLHEQYFGPGTRLTVT.

The chain uses TRBV7-8 and TRBJ2-3, with 8 bases identical to TRBD2. The trim removed 5 bases at V and 0 bases at J, leaving 7 bases unmatched. The CDR3 length is 16 residues. Germline V gene sequence: CDR1 SGHVS, CDR2 FQNEAQ. This CDR3 is CASSPQKRGSTDTQYF. CDR3 sequence (DNA): TGTGCCAGCAGCCCACAGAAGCGGGGGAGCACAGATACGCAGTATTTT.

The V call is TRBV4-1, the J call TRBJ2-7; 9 bases are shared with TRBD2. There are 16 residues in the CDR3. Germline CDR1 reads MGHRA; CDR2 reads YSYEKL. V was clipped by 1 base and J by 0 bases; unmatched bases: 4. The DNA of the CDR3 is TGCGCCAGCAGCCAAGTTATAGCGGGAGCCTCCTACGAGCAGTACTTC. As protein: CASSQVIAGASYEQYF.

The chain links TRBV5-1 to TRBJ2-3; TRBD2 matches 8 bases. V lost 0 bases, J lost 0 bases, and 9 bases stayed unmatched. Germline assignment: CDR1 SGHRS and CDR2 YFSETQ. CDR3 length: 18 amino acids. The CDR3 reads CASSLGGYSGGSTDTQYF. The CDR3, as DNA: TGCGCCAGCAGCTTGGGGGGTTACAGCGGGGGAAGCACAGATACGCAGTATTTT.

V usage is TRBV7-2 and J usage is TRBJ1-2; D perhaps matches TRBD1 (5 bases). Germline assignment: CDR1 SGHTA and CDR2 FQGNSA. The CDR3 consists of 15 residues. The V and J ends lost 4 bases and 7 bases respectively, with 19 bases between them. The CDR3 DNA reads TGTGCCAGCAGCTCGTACCGATTTCAGGGCGGTGGCTACACCTTC. It codes for CASSSYRFQGGGYTF.

V is TRBV6-5 and J is TRBJ2-7; TRBD1 might be the D (5 bases). Germline V gene data show CDR1 as MNHEY and CDR2 as SVGAGI. CDR3 length: 14 amino acids. V was cut by 2 bases and J by 0 bases, with 8 bases left in between. The CDR3 region is CASSYATDSYEQYF. DNA for the CDR3: TGTGCCAGCAGTTACGCGACAGACTCCTACGAGCAGTACTTC.

This clone was recorded once. The J gene is TRBJ1-2, the V gene TRBV27; D not certain. V was shortened by 6 bases and J by 3 bases, with 20 bases between the two germline ends. This CDR3 comprises 16 residues. CDR1 and CDR2 (germline): MNHEY, SMNVEV (reference sequence). The CDR3: CASSSQLGSRHYGYTF. In DNA, the CDR3 is TGTGCCAGCAGCAGTCAGCTAGGGAGTCGGCACTATGGCTACACCTTC.

The chain links TRBV18 to TRBJ1-3; D gene ambiguous. Germline loops: CDR1 KGHSH, CDR2 LQKENI. V lost 0 bases, J lost 4 bases, and 13 bases lay in between. This CDR3 region has 16 residues. The CDR3 sequence: CASSPPFMAEGNTIYF. CDR3 DNA sequence: TGTGCCAGCTCACCACCTTTTATGGCAGAAGGAAACACCATATATTTT.

The chain has TRBV4-1 and TRBJ2-6, with TRBD2 as a possible D gene (6 bases). From germline, CDR1 is MGHRA and CDR2 YSYEKL. The CDR3 is made up of 16 amino acids. The V and J ends lost 1 base and 2 bases respectively, with 9 bases between them. Here the CDR3 DNA reads TGCGCCAGCAGCCAAGGGAGGGCGGCTGGGGCCAACGTCCTGACTTTC. This sequence encodes CASSQGRAAGANVLTF.

The chain joins TRBV10-3 to TRBJ1-2; weak D call: TRBD1 (5 bases). CDR1 is ENHRY, CDR2 SYGVKD, per germline. This CDR3 has 11 residues. V was pared by 5 bases and J by 5 bases, with 6 bases between. CDR3: CAISSGYGYTF. In DNA form, the CDR3 reads TGTGCCATCAGTTCAGGGTATGGCTACACCTTC.

This sequence joins TRBV5-1 and TRBJ1-6, with 8 bases matching TRBD1. Trimming took 4 bases from V and 7 from J; bases not matched to a gene: 16. This CDR3 region has 18 residues. Germline lookup yields CDR1 SGHRS and CDR2 YFSETQ. CDR3 sequence: CASSGSWGPGDRNSPLHF. Here the CDR3 DNA reads TGCGCCAGCAGCGGGTCTTGGGGCCCAGGGGACAGGAATTCACCCCTCCACTTT.

V gene TRBV5-1 combines with J gene TRBJ1-1; 7 nucleotides match TRBD1. The CDR3 runs 13 residues. V shed 4 bases, J shed 8 bases, and the junction held 8 bases outside the gene matches. From germline, CDR1 is SGHRS and CDR2 YFSETQ. This CDR3 is CASSTPDRREAFF. The CDR3 DNA reads as TGCGCCAGCAGCACTCCGGACAGGAGGGAAGCTTTCTTT.

The V and J genes are TRBV11-2 and TRBJ2-7; D may be TRBD1 (6 bases). The germline V gene encodes CDR1 SGHAT and CDR2 FQNNGV. The CDR3 runs 15 residues. V lost 5 bases and J lost 0, with 14 bases in between. The CDR3 region is CASSPLQGRSYEQYF. As DNA, the CDR3 is TGTGCCAGCAGCCCGCTACAGGGACGCTCCTACGAGCAGTACTTC.

This rearrangement joins TRBV28 to TRBJ1-1; TRBD1 might be the D (6 bases). The V end lost 7 bases, the J end lost 6 bases, and 18 bases lay between the germline ends. This CDR3 contains 14 residues. CDR1 is MDHEN, CDR2 SYDVKM, per germline. The CDR3 coding sequence is TGTGCCAGCACCCCCACCCTACAGGGCTCTGAAGCTTTCTTT. Amino acids: CASTPTLQGSEAFF.

The chain recombines TRBV4-1 with TRBJ2-7; no definite D call. The ends were cut back, 0 bases at V and 4 bases at J, with 10 bases in the middle. Germline assignment: CDR1 MGHRA and CDR2 YSYEKL. The CDR3 has 14 amino acids. The CDR3, as DNA: TGCGCCAGCAGCCAAGAAGGAGTTTTATACGAGCAGTACTTC. Its translation is CASSQEGVLYEQYF.